This paragraph covers one TCR beta chain sequence. Its cognate antigen is unknown. The sample belongs to a study of OX40 agonist ivuxolimab in advanced cancers. Study-level findings and limits: Low normalized T-cell clonal expansion was additionally recorded for some nonresponders.

V dropped 9 bases and J dropped 0 bases, with 10 bases sitting between them. The CDR3 spans 13 residues. Germline lookup yields CDR1 MGHRA and CDR2 YSYEKL. The assay was immunoSEQ multiplex PCR, and TCRdb's table has in-frame clones only and misses some. Seen here are 60,000 to 100,000 clones, around 92% observed once, and the top ten hold approximately 10%. The V gene is TRBV4-1, the J gene TRBJ2-3; possible D gene TRBD1, 5 bases. Specimen: CD4+ or CD8+ T cells sorted from blood, collected in a trial of the OX40 agonist ivuxolimab. The TCR sequence derives from an adult with an advanced solid tumor such as melanoma, head and neck, liver or kidney cancer. CDR3 loop: CASLGVSTDTQYF. The CDR3 DNA reads TGCGCCAGTTTAGGGGTTAGCACAGATACGCAGTATTTT.